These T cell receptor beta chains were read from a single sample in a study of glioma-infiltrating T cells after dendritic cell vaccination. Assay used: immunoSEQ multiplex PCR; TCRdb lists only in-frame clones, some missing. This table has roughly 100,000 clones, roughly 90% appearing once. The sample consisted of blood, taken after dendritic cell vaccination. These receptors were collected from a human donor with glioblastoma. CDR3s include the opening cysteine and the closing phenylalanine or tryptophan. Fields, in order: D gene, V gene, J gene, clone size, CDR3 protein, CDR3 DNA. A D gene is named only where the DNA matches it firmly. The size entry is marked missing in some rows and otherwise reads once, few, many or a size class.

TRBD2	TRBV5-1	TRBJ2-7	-	CASTRGGRIGEQYF	TGCGCCAGCACGAGGGGCGGGAGAATCGGCGAGCAGTACTTC
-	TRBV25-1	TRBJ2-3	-	CASSESQAGYTDTQYF	TGTGCCAGCAGTGAATCCCAGGCAGGATACACAGATACGCAGTATTTT
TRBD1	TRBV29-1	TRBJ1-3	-	CSATGTASSGNTIYF	TGCAGCGCAACCGGGACAGCGAGCTCTGGAAACACCATATATTTT
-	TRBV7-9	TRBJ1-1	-	CASSPKSGNTEAFF	TGTGCCAGCAGCCCCAAATCAGGGAACACCGAAGCTTTCTTT
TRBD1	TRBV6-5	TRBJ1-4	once	CASSYARGRSEKLFF	TGTGCCAGCAGTTACGCGAGGGGGCGCAGTGAAAAACTGTTTTTT
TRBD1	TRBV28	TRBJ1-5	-	CASGSGQGNNQPQHF	TGTGCCAGCGGTTCGGGACAGGGAAACAATCAGCCCCAGCATTTT
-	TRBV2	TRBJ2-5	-	CASSYDRSGETQYF	TGTGCCAGCAGTTATGACAGGTCGGGTGAGACCCAGTACTTC
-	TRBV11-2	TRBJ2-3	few	CASSLEGGPSTDTQYF	TGTGCCAGCAGCTTAGAGGGGGGGCCATCAACAGATACGCAGTATTTT
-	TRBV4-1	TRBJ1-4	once	CASSQELGSNEKLFF	TGCGCCAGCAGCCAAGAGTTGGGCTCTAATGAAAAACTGTTTTTT
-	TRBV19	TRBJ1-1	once	CASSMGGFEAFF	TGTGCCAGTAGTATGGGGGGATTTGAAGCTTTCTTT
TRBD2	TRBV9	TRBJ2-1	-	CASSATSGSYNEQFF	TGTGCCAGCAGCGCCACTAGCGGCTCCTACAATGAGCAGTTCTTC
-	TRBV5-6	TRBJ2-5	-	CASSLGMETQYF	TGTGCCAGCAGCTTGGGTATGGAGACCCAGTACTTC
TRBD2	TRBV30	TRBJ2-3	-	CAWRDGLAGRGTQYF	TGTGCCTGGAGAGACGGACTAGCTGGGAGAGGTACGCAGTATTTT
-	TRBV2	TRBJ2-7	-	CASHVSGGSSYEQYF	TGTGCCAGCCACGTCTCGGGTGGCAGCTCCTACGAGCAGTACTTC
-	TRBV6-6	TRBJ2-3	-	CASSPPGFGTDTQYF	TGTGCCAGCAGTCCCCCGGGATTTGGGACAGATACGCAGTATTTT
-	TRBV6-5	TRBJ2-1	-	CASSEAVGEVQFF	TGTGCCAGCAGCGAGGCCGTGGGGGAGGTGCAGTTCTTC
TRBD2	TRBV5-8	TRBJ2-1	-	CASSLEAGATYNEQFF	TGTGCCAGCAGCTTGGAAGCGGGAGCCACCTACAATGAGCAGTTCTTC
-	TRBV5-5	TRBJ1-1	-	CASSPDLGTEAFF	TGTGCCAGCAGCCCGGACTTGGGAACTGAAGCTTTCTTT
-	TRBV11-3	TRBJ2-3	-	CASIRGGVTSTDTQYF	TGTGCCAGCATCCGGGGCGGGGTTACGAGCACAGATACGCAGTATTTT
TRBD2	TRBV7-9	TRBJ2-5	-	CASSQGLAGGQGPQETQYF	TGTGCCAGCAGCCAGGGACTAGCGGGGGGGCAGGGCCCCCAAGAGACCCAGTACTTC
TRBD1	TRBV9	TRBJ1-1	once	CASSPPGTGRLNTEAFF	TGTGCCAGCAGCCCCCCAGGGACAGGGAGGTTGAACACTGAAGCTTTCTTT
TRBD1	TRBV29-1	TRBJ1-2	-	CSVDIRTGVLRWGYTF	TGCAGCGTTGATATTAGGACAGGGGTCCTCCGGTGGGGCTACACCTTC
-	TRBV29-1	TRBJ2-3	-	CPSSELNTDTQYF	TGCCCTTCATCGGAGCTTAACACAGATACGCAGTATTTT
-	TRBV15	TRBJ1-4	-	CATSTWDTQKLFF	TGTGCCACCAGCACCTGGGACACTCAAAAACTGTTTTTT
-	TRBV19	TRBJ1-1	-	CASSIGGRAEAFF	TGTGCCAGTAGTATAGGCGGGAGGGCTGAAGCTTTCTTT
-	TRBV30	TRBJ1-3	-	CAWRVRRLSSGNTIYF	TGTGCCTGGAGAGTACGGCGGTTAAGCTCTGGAAACACCATATATTTT
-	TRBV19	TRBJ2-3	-	CASGGQRISTDTQYF	TGTGCCAGCGGGGGACAGAGGATTAGCACAGATACGCAGTATTTT
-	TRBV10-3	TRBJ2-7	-	CAISESSDAYEQYF	TGTGCCATCAGTGAGTCCAGCGATGCCTACGAGCAGTACTTC
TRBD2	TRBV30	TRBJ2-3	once	CAWSVLTSGSDTQYF	TGTGCCTGGAGTGTACTGACTAGCGGGTCAGATACGCAGTATTTT
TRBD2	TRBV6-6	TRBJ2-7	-	CASTLGRGPSLREQYF	TGTGCCAGCACCCTAGGGAGGGGACCGAGCCTCCGCGAGCAGTACTTC
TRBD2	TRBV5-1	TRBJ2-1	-	CASSHGLAGGPTTYNEQFF	TGCGCCAGCAGCCACGGACTAGCGGGAGGGCCGACAACCTACAATGAGCAGTTCTTC
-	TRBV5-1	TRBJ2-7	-	CASSLEWGGHQPREQYF	TGCGCCAGCAGCTTGGAATGGGGGGGACATCAACCTCGCGAGCAGTACTTC
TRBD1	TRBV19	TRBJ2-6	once	CASSITGTASGANVLTF	TGTGCCAGTAGTATAACCGGGACAGCCTCTGGGGCCAACGTCCTGACTTTC
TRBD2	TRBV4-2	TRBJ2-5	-	CASSQEGPSGSPETQYF	TGTGCCAGCAGCCAAGAGGGTCCTAGCGGGAGTCCAGAGACCCAGTACTTC
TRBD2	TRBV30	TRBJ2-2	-	CAWSGTRNTGELFF	TGTGCCTGGAGTGGGACTAGAAACACCGGGGAGCTGTTTTTT
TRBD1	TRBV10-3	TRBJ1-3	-	CAISQGDRGFSGNTIYF	TGTGCCATCAGTCAAGGGGACAGGGGGTTCTCTGGAAACACCATATATTTT
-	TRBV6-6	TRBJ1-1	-	CASTDESRVREAFF	TGTGCCAGCACCGACGAGTCCAGGGTGAGAGAGGCTTTCTTT
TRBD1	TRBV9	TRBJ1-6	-	CASSETGGAPYNSPLHF	TGTGCCAGCAGCGAGACAGGGGGCGCGCCCTATAATTCACCCCTCCACTTT
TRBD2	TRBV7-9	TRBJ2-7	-	CASSFSGSSYEQYF	TGTGCCAGCAGCTTTAGCGGGAGCTCCTACGAGCAGTACTTC
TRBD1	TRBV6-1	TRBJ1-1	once	CASSELGAGTGAAFF	TGTGCCAGCAGTGAATTAGGGGCTGGAACAGGGGCGGCTTTCTTT
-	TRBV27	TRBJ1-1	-	CASSPAGSLNTEAFF	TGTGCCAGCAGTCCCGCCGGGTCATTGAACACTGAAGCTTTCTTT
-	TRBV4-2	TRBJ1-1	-	CASSQGQLNTEAFF	TGTGCCAGCAGCCAAGGACAGTTGAACACTGAAGCTTTCTTT
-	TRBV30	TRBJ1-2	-	CAWSVGVGGYTF	TGTGCCTGGAGTGTAGGGGTGGGTGGCTACACCTTC
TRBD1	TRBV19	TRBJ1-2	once	CASSATGDGYTF	TGTGCCAGTAGTGCCACAGGGGATGGCTACACCTTC
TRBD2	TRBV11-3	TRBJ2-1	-	CASSITSGRRPYNEQFF	TGTGCCAGCAGCATCACTAGCGGGAGGCGCCCCTACAATGAGCAGTTCTTC